This passage covers 28 T cell receptor beta chains from one sample sequenced in a study of radiation and T cells in renal cell carcinoma. Assay used: immunoSEQ multiplex PCR; TCRdb lists only in-frame clones, some missing. The repertoire holds some 120,000 clones, with over 75% as singletons. Time point: blood 2 weeks post-SBRT. Treatment in this sample: 15 Gy SBRT to primary tumor, nephrectomy 4 weeks later. Sequences were derived from blood, sampled from a patient whose treatment included radiotherapy and nephrectomy. The origin of the receptors is a woman in her fifties or sixties with renal cell carcinoma.

The V gene is TRBV7-9, the J gene TRBJ2-2; tentatively, D is TRBD1 or TRBD2 (5 bases each). The germline CDR1 and CDR2 sequences are SEHNR and FQNEAQ (reference sequence). The V end lost 2 bases, the J end lost 6 bases, and 13 bases lay between the germline ends. The length of the CDR3 is 15 residues. CDR3 in DNA: TGTGCCAGCAGCTTACGGGACCGGTCCCCCGGGGAGCTGTTTTTT. As protein: CASSLRDRSPGELFF. The variable domain in full, with the rest retrieved from reference TRBV7-9 and TRBJ2-2, is DTGVSQNPRHKITKRGQNVTFRCDPISEHNRLYWYRQTLGQGPEFLTYFQNEAQLEKSRLLSDRFSAERPKGSFSTLEIQRTEQGDSAMYLCASSLRDRSPGELFFGEGSRLTVL.

The genes are TRBV10-3 and TRBJ2-1; D may correspond to TRBD1 or TRBD2 (5 bases each). CDR3 length: 12 residues. Trimming removed 3 bases at V and 9 bases at J, with 9 bases between. Germline assignment: CDR1 ENHRY and CDR2 SYGVKD. In DNA, the CDR3 is TGTGCCATCAGTGATGCAGGGACTGAGCAGTTCTTC. Encoded protein: CAISDAGTEQFF.

The gene calls are TRBV6-1 and TRBJ2-1; D is possibly TRBD1 or TRBD2 (5 bases each). CDR3 length equals 11 residues. The germline CDR1 and CDR2 sequences are MNHNS and SASEGT. V was pared by 5 bases and J by 12 bases, with 11 bases between. CDR3 sequence (DNA): TGTGCCAGCAGTTACGGGACGTCGCAGTTCTTC. Protein: CASSYGTSQFF.

This clone was recorded once. The rearrangement joins TRBV5-6 to TRBJ2-2, with 9 bases identical to TRBD1. The CDR3 is 17 residues long. V shed 4 bases, J shed 5 bases, and the junction held 12 bases outside the gene matches. The germline V gene encodes CDR1 SGHDT and CDR2 YYEEEE. CDR3 in amino acids: CASSPLMGQGDTGELFF. In nucleotides, the CDR3 is TGTGCCAGCAGCCCGCTGATGGGACAGGGAGATACCGGGGAGCTGTTTTTT.

This chain joins TRBV2 and TRBJ2-5, with 8 bases that match TRBD2. This CDR3 region has 13 residues. Germline CDR1 and CDR2: SNHLY and FYNNEI. The V gene end was trimmed by 6 bases and the J gene end by 5 bases; junction bases not matched to a gene: 5. In DNA, the CDR3 is TGTGCCAGCAGCGATAGCGGGGCGGAGACCCAGTACTTC. Protein: CASSDSGAETQYF.

The chain employs TRBV10-3 and TRBJ2-1; D is possibly TRBD1 or TRBD2 (6 bases each). Trimming stripped 4 bases from V and 3 bases from J, with 13 bases between. Per the germline V gene, CDR1 is ENHRY and CDR2 is SYGVKD. The CDR3 consists of 15 residues. CDR3 nucleotides: TGTGCCATCAGTGGGGGGGCGTCCAGCTACAATGAGCAGTTCTTC. The encoded protein is CAISGGASSYNEQFF.

This chain links TRBV5-1 with TRBJ2-1, with TRBD2 matching 10 bases. Germline V gene lookup returns CDR1 SGHRS and CDR2 YFSETQ. The J segment lost 3 bases and the V segment lost 5 bases, leaving 14 bases of the junction unmatched. The CDR3 has 18 residues. In DNA form, the CDR3 reads TGCGCCAGCAGAGATTCAGTTAGCGGGGGGAATATCTACAATGAGCAGTTCTTC. Translating gives CASRDSVSGGNIYNEQFF.

This clone is a singleton in its sample. The chain employs TRBV4-3 and TRBJ2-3, with D perhaps matching TRBD1 or TRBD2 (5 bases each). There are 15 residues in the CDR3. Trimming left V 4 bases short and J 4 bases short, with 15 bases between. CDR1 is LGHNA and CDR2 is YSLEER in the germline V gene. CDR3 loop: CASSLRDRGADTQYF. The CDR3 DNA follows: TGCGCCAGCAGCCTCCGGGACCGCGGCGCAGATACGCAGTATTTT.

This clone was seen a few times. The chain is built from TRBV19 and TRBJ1-1; TRBD1 aligns across 7 bases. Looked up from germline, CDR1 is LNHDA and CDR2 is SQIVND (reference sequence). After removal of 5 bases from V and 1 base from J, the junction contained 7 bases not matched to a gene. The CDR3 has 15 residues. The CDR3 bases are TGTGCCAGTAGTCCCCAGGAGGGGGCGAACACTGAAGCTTTCTTT. This translates into CASSPQEGANTEAFF.

This clone was counted once. This chain links TRBV5-4 with TRBJ1-2; 8 bases are shared with TRBD1. Germline CDR1 SGHNT, CDR2 YYREEE (reference sequence). After removal of 4 bases from V and 5 bases from J, the junction contained 7 bases not matched to a gene. The CDR3 has 14 residues. The CDR3 loop is CASSVDRGGYGYTF. CDR3 DNA: TGTGCCAGCAGCGTAGACAGGGGTGGTTATGGCTACACCTTC.

Only one count was recorded for this clone. The chain carries TRBV18 and TRBJ1-1; 8 nucleotides line up with TRBD1. The germline gives CDR1 KGHSH, CDR2 LQKENI. CDR3 length: 16 amino acids. The junction had 8 bases not matched to a gene; V was cut back by 5 bases and J by 0 bases. CDR3 residues: CASSETGAVMNTEAFF. CDR3 coding DNA: TGTGCCAGCTCAGAGACAGGGGCGGTAATGAACACTGAAGCTTTCTTT. Based on the CDR3 plus reference TRBV18 and TRBJ1-1, the full variable domain is NAGVMQNPRHLVRRRGQEARLRCSPMKGHSHVYWYRQLPEEGLKFMVYLQKENIIDESGMPKERFSAEFPKEGPSILRIQQVVRGDSAAYFCASSETGAVMNTEAFFGQGTRLTVV.

The CDR3 region is CASSPGQRETQYF. CDR3 nucleotides: TGTGCCAGCTCACCAGGGCAGAGAGAGACCCAGTACTTC. This sequence joins TRBV18 and TRBJ2-5, with no clear D. This CDR3 has 13 amino acids. Germline CDR1 KGHSH, CDR2 LQKENI. The V end was cut by 2 bases, the J end by 4 bases, with 8 bases between.

This clone was observed once. V and J are TRBV6-5 and TRBJ1-2, with TRBD1 identical over 7 bases. CDR3 length equals 13 residues. Germline loops: CDR1 MNHEY, CDR2 SVGAGI. V trimming: 4 bases; J trimming: 7 bases; junction bases outside the gene matches: 6. The CDR3 reads CASSSAGGTGYTF. As DNA, the CDR3 is TGTGCCAGCAGTTCCGCAGGGGGAACTGGCTACACCTTC.

V gene TRBV2 combines with J gene TRBJ1-4, with a possible D match to TRBD1 (5 bases). V was clipped by 3 bases and J by 8 bases, with 16 bases between them. Germline V gene data show CDR1 as SNHLY and CDR2 as FYNNEI. The CDR3 has 15 amino acids. The CDR3 is CASSEGVTRKEKLFF. DNA of the CDR3: TGTGCCAGCAGTGAGGGGGTGACCAGAAAAGAAAAACTGTTTTTT.

This clone was found a few times. The chain recombines TRBV5-5 with TRBJ2-1; TRBD1 agrees at 9 bases. This CDR3 region has 17 residues. After removal of 1 base from V and 7 bases from J, the junction contained 12 bases not matched to a gene. Germline-derived CDR1 and CDR2 are SGHKS and YYEKEE (reference sequence). The CDR3 spells CASSLMGQGATRNEQFF. The CDR3 nucleotides are TGTGCCAGCAGCTTGATGGGACAGGGAGCAACACGGAATGAGCAGTTCTTC.

V is TRBV18 and J is TRBJ2-3; TRBD2 aligns across 13 bases. Germline V gene lookup returns CDR1 KGHSH and CDR2 LQKENI. Trimming removed 5 bases from V and 2 bases from J; junction bases left unmatched: 10. This CDR3 has 18 amino acids. CDR3 DNA: TGTGCCAGCTCAACGACTAGCGGGGGGCCTCTAGACACAGATACGCAGTATTTT. Translated: CASSTTSGGPLDTDTQYF.

The V gene is TRBV14, the J gene TRBJ2-2; no firm D call. Germline CDR1 reads SGHDN; CDR2 reads FVKESK. This CDR3 has 14 residues. Trimming removed 0 bases at V and 5 bases at J, with 7 bases between. DNA of the CDR3: TGTGCCAGCAGCCAAGAGTCTTGGACCGGGGAGCTGTTTTTT. It specifies CASSQESWTGELFF.

The chain employs TRBV28 and TRBJ2-3; 13 bases are shared with TRBD2. Germline V lookup: CDR1 MDHEN, CDR2 SYDVKM. This CDR3 comprises 16 residues. V was pared by 5 bases and J by 8 bases, with 10 bases of the junction left unmatched. In nucleotides, the CDR3 is TGTGCCAGCAGTCCCGGGGGTGGGACTAGCGGGGCTACGCAGTATTTT. Amino acids: CASSPGGGTSGATQYF.

The chain recombines TRBV5-1 with TRBJ1-1; D is perhaps TRBD1 (6 bases). The CDR3 runs to 16 residues. Germline CDR1 is SGHRS and CDR2 is YFSETQ. V lost 4 bases, J lost 3 bases, and 19 bases lay in between. The CDR3 DNA reads as TGCGCCAGCAGCGAACTAGGGGGGAGCGTGGACACTGAAGCTTTCTTT. The encoded protein is CASSELGGSVDTEAFF.

The rearrangement uses TRBV7-3 and TRBJ2-3; 8 bases are shared with TRBD1. CDR3 length: 15 amino acids. Per the germline V gene, CDR1 is SGHTA and CDR2 is FQGTGA. The J segment lost 0 bases and the V segment lost 5 bases, leaving 4 bases of the junction unmatched. The CDR3 DNA is TGTGCCAGCAGCCACCGGGACAGGAGCACAGATACGCAGTATTTT. Encoded protein: CASSHRDRSTDTQYF.

This chain connects TRBV5-8 to TRBJ2-7; 8 bases are a match to TRBD1. CDR1 is SGHTS and CDR2 is YDEGEE in the germline V gene. With 5 bases clipped from V and 4 bases from J, the junction kept 14 bases outside the gene matches. The CDR3 totals 16 residues. The CDR3 region is CASRRGGGQGTYEQYF. In DNA form, the CDR3 reads TGTGCCAGCAGAAGAGGGGGAGGACAGGGTACTTACGAGCAGTACTTC.

The chain recombines TRBV5-4 with TRBJ1-6; 7 bases fit TRBD1. Germline V lookup: CDR1 SGHNT, CDR2 YYREEE (reference sequence). The ends lost 4 bases at V and 9 bases at J; junction bases unmatched: 7. This CDR3 has 14 residues. CDR3 residues: CASSKQGSFSPLHF. DNA for the CDR3: TGTGCCAGCAGCAAACAGGGGTCCTTTTCACCCCTCCACTTT.

The rearrangement uses TRBV19 and TRBJ2-3, with TRBD1 identical over 11 bases. The V segment lost 8 bases and the J segment 4 bases; nucleotides outside the gene matches: 8. Germline CDR1 reads LNHDA; CDR2 reads SQIVND (reference sequence). This CDR3 has 15 amino acids. The DNA of the CDR3 is TGTGCCAGTGCACTTACGGGACAGGGGGCAGATACGCAGTATTTT. As protein: CASALTGQGADTQYF. Using reference TRBV19 and TRBJ2-3 for the parts outside the CDR3, the full variable domain is DGGITQSPKYLFRKEGQNVTLSCEQNLNHDAMYWYRQDPGQGLRLIYYSQIVNDFQKGDIAEGYSVSREKKESFPLTVTSAQKNPTAFYLCASALTGQGADTQYFGPGTRLTVL.

V is TRBV6-1 and J is TRBJ2-7; 8 nucleotides agree with TRBD1. The CDR3 spans 15 residues. The trim removed 9 bases at V and 7 bases at J, leaving 17 bases unmatched. Germline assignment: CDR1 MNHNS and CDR2 SASEGT. The CDR3 DNA follows: TGTGCCAGTGATACCCAGCAGGGGGCGTCTTATGAGCAGTACTTC. Translation: CASDTQQGASYEQYF.

This rearrangement joins TRBV9 to TRBJ1-3; no clear D gene. Deletions cut 0 bases from V and 9 bases from J, with 10 bases between. The length of the CDR3 is 13 residues. CDR1 is SGDLS and CDR2 is YYNGEE in the germline V gene. Here the CDR3 reads CASSVGGGSTIYF. CDR3 DNA sequence: TGTGCCAGCAGCGTAGGGGGAGGATCCACCATATATTTT. Filled out from reference TRBV9 and TRBJ1-3, the complete variable domain reads DSGVTQTPKHLITATGQRVTLRCSPRSGDLSVYWYQQSLDQGLQFLIQYYNGEERAKGNILERFSAQQFPDLHSELNLSSLELGDSALYFCASSVGGGSTIYFGEGSWLTVV.

V gene TRBV7-9 combines with J gene TRBJ1-4; the match to TRBD1 covers 7 bases. Losses at the gene ends were 5 bases for V and 8 bases for J; bases not matched to a gene: 11. CDR1 and CDR2 from the germline V gene are SEHNR and FQNEAQ (reference sequence). The length of the CDR3 is 15 residues. The chain's CDR3 is CASSLKATGHEKLFF. The CDR3 nucleotides are TGTGCCAGCAGCCTTAAGGCGACAGGGCACGAAAAACTGTTTTTT.

The chain joins TRBV5-4 to TRBJ2-1; 9 nucleotides line up with TRBD2. The junction had 11 bases not matched to a gene; V was cut back by 3 bases and J by 4 bases. Germline V gene data show CDR1 as SGHNT and CDR2 as YYREEE (reference sequence). This CDR3 has 17 amino acids. Here the CDR3 reads CASSSGLAGGLYNEQFF. Here the CDR3 DNA reads TGTGCCAGCAGCTCGGGCCTGGCGGGGGGGCTTTACAATGAGCAGTTCTTC.

The genes are TRBV9 and TRBJ2-5, with D unclear. Trimming removed 2 bases from V and 1 base from J, with 9 bases in between. Looked up from germline, CDR1 is SGDLS and CDR2 is YYNGEE. The CDR3 is 14 amino acids. The CDR3 spells CASSVRAIQETQYF. CDR3 coding DNA: TGTGCCAGCAGCGTCAGAGCAATCCAAGAGACCCAGTACTTC.